These 12 T cell receptor beta chains share one sample of origin, sequenced in a study of cytomegalovirus exposure and HLA in healthy donors. It was with 60 Vbeta and 13 Jbeta primers that the PCR ran. Only in-frame clones appear in the TCRdb table, and some are missing; sequencing was by immunoSEQ multiplex PCR. Altogether about 160,000 clones are present, 82% being singletons, with the ten largest covering approximately 1.4%. The sequenced sample consisted of PBMCs. The receptors were gathered from a girl aged 5-17 years in good health and CMV-seropositive.

This chain uses TRBV27 with TRBJ2-7, with a tentative D call TRBD1 (6 bases). The V and J ends lost 2 bases and 3 bases respectively, with 11 bases between them. The CDR3 has 14 residues. Germline values: CDR1 MNHEY, CDR2 SMNVEV (reference sequence). CDR3 sequence reads: CASSLVRTDYEQYF. As DNA, the CDR3 is TGTGCCAGCAGTTTAGTTCGGACAGACTACGAGCAGTACTTC.

This clone has a handful of counts. The rearrangement uses TRBV6-5 and TRBJ2-1; TRBD1 is a possible D gene (5 bases). Germline V CDR1 and CDR2: MNHEY, SVGAGI. This CDR3 spans 14 amino acids. The germline V and J ends were trimmed by 4 bases and 2 bases, with 9 bases remaining between them. The CDR3 loop is CASSFSRAYNEQFF. Here the CDR3 DNA reads TGTGCCAGCAGTTTCTCCAGGGCCTACAATGAGCAGTTCTTC.

The chain links TRBV19 to TRBJ2-2, with 9 bases matching TRBD2. Looked up from germline, CDR1 is LNHDA and CDR2 is SQIVND (reference sequence). This CDR3 is built from 15 residues. V lost 5 bases to trimming and J lost 9 bases; unmatched junction nucleotides: 10. The DNA for the CDR3 is TGTGCCAGTAGTCCCGCGTCTCTAGCGGGAAGGGAGCTGTTTTTT. It is translated as CASSPASLAGRELFF.

The rearrangement links TRBV11-1 to TRBJ2-2; D perhaps matches TRBD1 (6 bases). Trimming cost V 5 bases and J 4 bases, with 8 bases left between them. The CDR3 consists of 13 residues. The germline gives CDR1 SGHAT, CDR2 FQDESV (reference sequence). The DNA of the CDR3 is TGTGCCAGCAGCACAGGGTCCACCGGGGAGCTGTTTTTT. Residues: CASSTGSTGELFF.

The chain joins TRBV6-5 to TRBJ1-1; D might be TRBD1 (6 bases). The CDR3 spans 15 residues. V lost 6 bases to trimming and J lost 4 bases, with 18 bases between them. Germline V gene sequence: CDR1 MNHEY, CDR2 SVGAGI. This CDR3 reads CASRPYRERGTEAFF. CDR3 nucleotides: TGTGCCAGCAGACCCTACAGGGAAAGGGGCACTGAAGCTTTCTTT.

This sequence joins TRBV4-3 and TRBJ2-7; 7 bases match TRBD1. Germline trimming cut 3 bases from V and 2 bases from J; bases unmatched to any gene: 10. The germline gives CDR1 LGHNA, CDR2 YSLEER. The length of the CDR3 is 16 residues. CDR3 DNA sequence: TGCGCCAGCAGCCAGGGTACGGCAGGGGGTGCCTACGAGCAGTACTTC. This codes for CASSQGTAGGAYEQYF.

The chain employs TRBV7-8 and TRBJ1-5; D not resolved. Looked up from germline, CDR1 is SGHVS and CDR2 is FQNEAQ. CDR3 length equals 15 residues. V lost 1 base, J lost 0 bases, and 7 bases lay in between. The CDR3 is CASSLGDYSNQPQHF. The CDR3 DNA sequence: TGTGCCAGCAGCTTAGGAGATTATAGCAATCAGCCCCAGCATTTT.

The chain combines TRBV4-1 with TRBJ2-3; possibly TRBD2 for D (7 bases). V was trimmed by 2 bases and J by 1 base, leaving 10 bases between them. The CDR3 spans 15 residues. Germline V gives CDR1 MGHRA, CDR2 YSYEKL. CDR3 in amino acids: CASSQRGGGTDTQYF. In DNA form, the CDR3 reads TGCGCCAGCAGCCAAAGGGGGGGCGGCACAGATACGCAGTATTTT.

CDR3 amino acids: CASSLQQGPGLEQYF. CDR3 nucleotides: TGCGCCAGCAGCCTCCAACAGGGACCAGGGTTGGAGCAGTACTTC. The chain links TRBV4-1 to TRBJ2-7; maybe TRBD1 (6 bases). Per the germline V gene, CDR1 is MGHRA and CDR2 is YSYEKL. This CDR3 is built from 15 residues. The V and J ends lost 4 bases and 7 bases respectively, with 20 bases between them.

The rearrangement joins TRBV20-1 to TRBJ1-4; D gene ambiguous. This CDR3 has 11 residues. Trimming left V 6 bases short and J 10 bases short, with 12 bases between. From germline, CDR1 is DFQATT and CDR2 SNEGSKA (reference sequence). The CDR3: CSAHRRGKLFF. CDR3 coding DNA: TGCAGTGCGCACCGACGGGGAAAACTGTTTTTT.

The chain couples TRBV6-5 to TRBJ2-5; TRBD2 matches at 7 bases. The germline V gene encodes CDR1 MNHEY and CDR2 SVGAGI. Trimming took 5 bases from V and 5 from J; bases not matched to a gene: 11. This CDR3 has 15 residues. In DNA form, the CDR3 reads TGTGCCAGCAGTCGATTCGTCCAGGGAGGGGAGACCCAGTACTTC. Translating it yields CASSRFVQGGETQYF.

V and J are TRBV2 and TRBJ1-5; weak D call: TRBD1 (5 bases). The CDR3 has 15 residues. Germline V gene sequence: CDR1 SNHLY, CDR2 FYNNEI. The V end lost 4 bases, the J end lost 6 bases, and 16 bases lay between the germline ends. The CDR3 sequence: CASSAGRAIGQPQHF. The CDR3 DNA reads TGTGCCAGCAGTGCAGGCAGGGCCATCGGTCAGCCCCAGCATTTT.